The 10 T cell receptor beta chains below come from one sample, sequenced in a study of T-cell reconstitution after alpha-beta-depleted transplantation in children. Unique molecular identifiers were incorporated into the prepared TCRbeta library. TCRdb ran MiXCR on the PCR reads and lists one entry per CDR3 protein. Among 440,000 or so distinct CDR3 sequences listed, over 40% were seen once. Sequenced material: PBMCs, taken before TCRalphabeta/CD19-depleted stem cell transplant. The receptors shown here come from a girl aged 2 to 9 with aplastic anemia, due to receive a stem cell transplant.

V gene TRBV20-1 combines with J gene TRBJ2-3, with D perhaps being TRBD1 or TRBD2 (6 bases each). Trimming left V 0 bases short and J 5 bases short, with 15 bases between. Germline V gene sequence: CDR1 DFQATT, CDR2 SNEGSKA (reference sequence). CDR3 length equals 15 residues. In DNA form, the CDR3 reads TGCAGTGCTAGAGATCCCGGGGGCCGGCAAGATACGCAGTATTTT. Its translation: CSARDPGGRQDTQYF.

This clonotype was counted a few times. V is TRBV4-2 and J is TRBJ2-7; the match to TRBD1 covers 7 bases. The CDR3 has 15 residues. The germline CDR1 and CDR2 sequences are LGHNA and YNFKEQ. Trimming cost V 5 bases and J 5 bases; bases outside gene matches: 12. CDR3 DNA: TGTGCCAGCAGCTCGCGACAGGGTAGGTTCGACGAGCAGTACTTC. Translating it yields CASSSRQGRFDEQYF.

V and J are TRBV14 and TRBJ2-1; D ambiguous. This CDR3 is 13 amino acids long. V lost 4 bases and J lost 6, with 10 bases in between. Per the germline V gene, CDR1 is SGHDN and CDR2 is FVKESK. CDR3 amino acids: CASSPLWGNEQFF. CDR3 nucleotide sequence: TGTGCCAGCAGCCCTCTTTGGGGCAATGAGCAGTTCTTC. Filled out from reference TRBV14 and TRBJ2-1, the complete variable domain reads EAGVTQFPSHSVIEKGQTVTLRCDPISGHDNLYWYRRVMGKEIKFLLHFVKESKQDESGMPNNRFLAERTGGTYSTLKVQPAELEDSGVYFCASSPLWGNEQFFGPGTRLTVL.

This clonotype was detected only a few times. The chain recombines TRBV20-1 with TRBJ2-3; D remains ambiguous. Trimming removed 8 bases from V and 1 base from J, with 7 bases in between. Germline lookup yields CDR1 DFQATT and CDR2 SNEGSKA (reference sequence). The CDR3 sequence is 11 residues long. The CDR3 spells CSSSGTDTQYF. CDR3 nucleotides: TGCAGTTCGTCGGGCACAGATACGCAGTATTTT.

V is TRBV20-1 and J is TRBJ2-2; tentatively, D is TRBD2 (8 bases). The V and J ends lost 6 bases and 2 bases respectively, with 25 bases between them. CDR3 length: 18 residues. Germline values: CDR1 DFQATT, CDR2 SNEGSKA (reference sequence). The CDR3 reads CSAPSGRVRGTNTGELFF. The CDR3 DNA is TGCAGTGCCCCATCCGGGAGGGTCAGGGGGACAAACACCGGGGAGCTGTTTTTT.

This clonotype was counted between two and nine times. The CDR3: CASSLSAGGRETQYF. The CDR3 nucleotides are TGCGCCAGCAGCTTGTCTGCGGGAGGGAGGGAGACCCAGTACTTC. The chain has TRBV5-1 and TRBJ2-5, with 9 bases fitting TRBD2. Trimming removed 1 base from V and 5 bases from J; junction bases left unmatched: 6. From germline, CDR1 is SGHRS and CDR2 YFSETQ. There are 15 residues in the CDR3.

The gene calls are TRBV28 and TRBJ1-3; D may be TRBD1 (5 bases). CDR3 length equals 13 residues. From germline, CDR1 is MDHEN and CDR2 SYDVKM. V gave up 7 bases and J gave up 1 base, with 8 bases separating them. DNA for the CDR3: TGTGCCAGCACCTGGACATCTGGAAACACCATATATTTT. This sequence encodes CASTWTSGNTIYF.

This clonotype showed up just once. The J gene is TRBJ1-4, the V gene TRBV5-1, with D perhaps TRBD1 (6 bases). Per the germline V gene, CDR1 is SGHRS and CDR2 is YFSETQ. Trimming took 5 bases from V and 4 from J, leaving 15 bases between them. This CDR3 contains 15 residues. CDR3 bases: TGCGCCAGCAGGGGACAAGGGGCGGATAATGAAAAACTGTTTTTT. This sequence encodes CASRGQGADNEKLFF.

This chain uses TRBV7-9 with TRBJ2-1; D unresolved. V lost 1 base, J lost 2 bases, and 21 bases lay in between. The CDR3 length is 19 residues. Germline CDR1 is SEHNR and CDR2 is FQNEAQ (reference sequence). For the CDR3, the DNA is TGTGCCAGCAGCTTAGTCGTCCGAATCCGACACTCTACCTACAATGAGCAGTTCTTC. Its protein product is CASSLVVRIRHSTYNEQFF.

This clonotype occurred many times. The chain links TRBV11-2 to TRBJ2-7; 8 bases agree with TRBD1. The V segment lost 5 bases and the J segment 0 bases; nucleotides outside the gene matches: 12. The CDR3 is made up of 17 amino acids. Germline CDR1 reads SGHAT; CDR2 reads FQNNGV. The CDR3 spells CASSPLTGDRRSYEQYF. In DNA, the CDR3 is TGTGCCAGCAGCCCGCTAACGGGGGACAGGCGCTCCTACGAGCAGTACTTC.